Each of the 3 T cell receptor beta chains below was sequenced from the same sample in a study of shared T cell receptors in the human thymus. Clones were sequenced by immunoSEQ multiplex PCR, and TCRdb holds only the in-frame ones, with some missing. The sample consists of more than 550,000 clones, about 89% of them appearing once. This sample also appeared in a second study, on human thymus T cells.

Material for sequencing was thymocytes. These receptors were collected from a boy younger than two with a congenital heart defect.

This sequence joins TRBV19 and TRBJ1-2, with D possibly being TRBD1 (5 bases). The CDR3 is 13 residues long. Trimming stripped 7 bases from V and 8 bases from J, with 17 bases between. Germline V gene lookup returns CDR1 LNHDA and CDR2 SQIVND (reference sequence). This CDR3 reads CASKKDKIGGYTF. The DNA of the CDR3 is TGTGCCAGTAAAAAGGACAAGATAGGGGGCTACACCTTC.

This clone was recorded only once. The V gene is TRBV15, the J gene TRBJ2-3, with 9 bases lining up with TRBD2. Germline V gene data show CDR1 as LNHNV and CDR2 as YYDKDF (reference sequence). The CDR3 extends over 17 amino acids. Trimming at V came to 5 bases and at J to 4 bases, leaving 13 bases not matched to a gene. The CDR3 here is CATSPPLSGRGPDTQYF. The CDR3 DNA is TGTGCCACCAGCCCTCCTCTTAGCGGGAGAGGTCCAGATACGCAGTATTTT.

The V call is TRBV27, the J call TRBJ1-1, with 7 positions matching TRBD1. The trim removed 2 bases at V and 1 base at J, leaving 4 bases unmatched. The CDR3 is 15 residues long. CDR1 and CDR2 (germline): MNHEY, SMNVEV (reference sequence). The CDR3 protein is CASSLRDSPNTEAFF. CDR3 in DNA: TGTGCCAGCAGTTTACGGGACAGTCCGAACACTGAAGCTTTCTTT.